These T cell receptor beta chains were read from a single sample in a study of T-cell reconstitution after alpha-beta-depleted transplantation in children. MiXCR was run by TCRdb on the PCR reads, yielding one entry per CDR3 protein. Among fewer than 750,000 distinct CDR3 sequences listed, 25% to 30% were seen once. Sequenced here: PBMCs, sampled before TCRalphabeta/CD19-depleted stem cell transplant. The receptors derive from a boy younger than two with Wiskott-Aldrich syndrome, due to receive a stem cell transplant. The CDR3 runs from the conserved cysteine through the conserved F or W. A D gene is named only where the DNA matches it firmly. A clone size is listed for some rows: how often the clone was seen (once, few, many), or a class if it is expanded.

J,D,V,size,DNA,CDR3
TRBJ2-5,TRBD2,TRBV20-1,NA,TGCAGTGCTAGAGGGTATAGCGGGAGGCCCTGGCAAGAGACCCAGTACTTC,CSARGYSGRPWQETQYF
TRBJ1-4,NA,TRBV20-1,few,TGCAGTGCAATTCCGGACAGTAATGAAAAACTGTTTTTT,CSAIPDSNEKLFF
TRBJ2-7,NA,TRBV5-1,few,TGCGCCAGCAGCTTCCGGGACTCGACCTACGAGCAGTACTTC,CASSFRDSTYEQYF
TRBJ2-7,NA,TRBV5-6,few,TGTGCCAGCAGCCCAGCGGAACCTACGAGTAGGCAGTACTTC,CASSPAEPTSRQYF
TRBJ2-1,TRBD2,TRBV29-1,NA,TGCAGCGTTGGAGCGGGAGGTATGAATGAGCAGTTCTTC,CSVGAGGMNEQFF
TRBJ2-3,NA,TRBV29-1,NA,TGCAGCGTTGAAGAGCCCGTTCGAGATACGCAGTATTTT,CSVEEPVRDTQYF
TRBJ2-5,NA,TRBV5-5,few,TGTGCCAGCAGCTTGGGTTCCCTCCCGGGGGAGACCCAGTACTTC,CASSLGSLPGETQYF
TRBJ2-5,TRBD1,TRBV20-1,few,TGCAGTGCGATTGACCCGACAGGGTTGGAGACCCAGTACTTC,CSAIDPTGLETQYF
TRBJ2-2,TRBD2,TRBV15,few,TGTGCCACCAGCACTAGCGGGAGCACCGGGGAGCTGTTTTTT,CATSTSGSTGELFF
TRBJ2-5,TRBD2,TRBV11-1,NA,TGTGCCAGCAGCTTAGAAAGTCTCTCTAGCGGGAGCCGTGAGACCCAGTACTTC,CASSLESLSSGSRETQYF
TRBJ2-5,TRBD1,TRBV12-3/TRBV12-4,NA,TGTGCCAGCAGAATCGGGACAGGGATGGAGACCCAGTACTTC,CASRIGTGMETQYF
TRBJ1-3,NA,TRBV30,NA,TGTGCCTGGAGTGTAACCAGCTCTGGAAACACCATATATTTT,CAWSVTSSGNTIYF
TRBJ1-1,NA,TRBV20-1,few,TGCAGTGCTAGACCCCAGGGCTTGAACACTGAAGCTTTCTTT,CSARPQGLNTEAFF
TRBJ2-1,TRBD1,TRBV25-1,NA,TGTGCCAGCAGTGAACCGGGACAGGGTGAGAATGAGCAGTTCTTC,CASSEPGQGENEQFF
TRBJ2-7,NA,TRBV10-3,few,TGTGCCATCAGTGTTCTTGGGGGTGCCGAGCAGTACTTC,CAISVLGGAEQYF
TRBJ1-1,NA,TRBV11-2,few,TGTGCCAGTGGCAGAGAGAACACTGAAGCTTTCTTT,CASGRENTEAFF
TRBJ1-2,NA,TRBV5-1,few,TGCGCCAGCAGCCGTGACCGAAACTATGGCTACACCTTC,CASSRDRNYGYTF
TRBJ2-7,NA,TRBV20-1,NA,TGCAGTGCTAGAGATCGCAGACAGGCTCCCGAGCAGTACTTC,CSARDRRQAPEQYF
TRBJ2-1,NA,TRBV12-3/TRBV12-4,NA,TGTGCCAGCGGATTCGGGGTCCTTAGAACGTTCTTC,CASGFGVLRTFF
TRBJ2-3,NA,TRBV12-3/TRBV12-4,NA,TGTGCCAGCACTCAGGGAAATACGCAGTATTTT,CASTQGNTQYF
TRBJ2-3,NA,TRBV12-3/TRBV12-4,few,TGTGCCAGCAGTTTGCGGAGCCTCGGGACAGATACGCAGTATTTT,CASSLRSLGTDTQYF
TRBJ1-4,TRBD1,TRBV29-1,few,TGCAGCGTTGAAGATCAGGGGGGGCTGGGAGAAAAACTGTTTTTT,CSVEDQGGLGEKLFF
TRBJ2-1,TRBD2,TRBV24-1,few,TGTGCCACCAGTGACTCGACTAGCGGGAGGGCCGGCTACAATGAGCAGTTCTTC,CATSDSTSGRAGYNEQFF
TRBJ1-1,NA,TRBV18,NA,TGTGCCAGCTCACCGTCTTCGGGGGCTGACACTGAAGCTTTCTTT,CASSPSSGADTEAFF
TRBJ2-3,NA,TRBV12-3/TRBV12-4,few,TGTGCCGGCCGAAAAGGGGGGAGCACAGATACGCAGTATTTT,CAGRKGGSTDTQYF
TRBJ2-5,TRBD2,TRBV5-1,NA,TGCGCCAGCAGCCAGCCAGCGGGGGAGACCCAGTACTTC,CASSQPAGETQYF
TRBJ2-7,NA,TRBV20-1,NA,TGCAGTGCTAGAGACCGACAGAGCTCCTACGAGCAGTACTTC,CSARDRQSSYEQYF
TRBJ1-1,NA,TRBV7-9,NA,TGTGCCAGCAGCTTAAACTGGGGTGATACTGAAGCTTTCTTT,CASSLNWGDTEAFF
TRBJ2-7,TRBD1,TRBV20-1,NA,TGCAGTGCTAGGGGACAGGCAACCTACGAGCAGTACTTC,CSARGQATYEQYF
TRBJ1-5,TRBD1,TRBV29-1,NA,TGCAGCGTGGGGGACAGCTATAGCAATCAGCCCCAGCATTTT,CSVGDSYSNQPQHF
TRBJ2-1,NA,TRBV20-1,NA,TGCAGTGCCATACTCGACACCCTCTACAATGAGCAGTTCTTC,CSAILDTLYNEQFF
TRBJ2-2,TRBD1,TRBV15,NA,TGTGCCACCCAAGGACAGGAGAACACCGGGGAGCTGTTTTTT,CATQGQENTGELFF
TRBJ2-1,TRBD1,TRBV20-1,NA,TGCAGTGCTAGCATCCGGGGCAGGGGGCCGCTCTTC,CSASIRGRGPLF
TRBJ2-7,NA,TRBV28,few,TGTGCCAGCAGTAAGACCGGAGGCTACGAGCAGTACTTC,CASSKTGGYEQYF
TRBJ2-7,TRBD2,TRBV18,NA,TGTGCCAGCTCACCCCTAGCGGGAGTGTCCAACGAGCAGTACTTC,CASSPLAGVSNEQYF
TRBJ2-1,NA,TRBV2,NA,TGTGCCAGCAGAAATGAGCAGTTCTTC,CASRNEQFF
TRBJ2-1,TRBD2,TRBV5-1,NA,TGCGCCAGCAGCGCAGGACTAGCGGGAGACGATGAGCAGTTCTTC,CASSAGLAGDDEQFF
TRBJ1-5,NA,TRBV12-3/TRBV12-4,NA,TGTGCCAGCAGGGAAGCTGGCGGGCAGCCCCAGCATTTT,CASREAGGQPQHF
TRBJ2-7,TRBD2,TRBV2,NA,TGTGCCAGCTCCCAAGCGGGACCCTCCTACGAGCAGTACTTC,CASSQAGPSYEQYF
TRBJ2-7,TRBD1,TRBV10-2,few,TGCGCCAGCAGTGAGCTGGGACAGGGGTGGACCTACGAGCAGTACTTC,CASSELGQGWTYEQYF
TRBJ2-5,NA,TRBV18,NA,TGTGCCAGCTCACCACGAGTAGCGGTCCAAGAGACCCAGTACTTC,CASSPRVAVQETQYF
TRBJ2-1,TRBD2,TRBV6-1,NA,TGTGCCAGCAGTAGGCCTAGCGGGAAGAATGAGCAGTTCTTC,CASSRPSGKNEQFF
TRBJ1-3,NA,TRBV27,NA,TGTGCCAGCAGTTCGACAGATCCTGGAAACACCATATATTTT,CASSSTDPGNTIYF